These 9 T cell receptor beta chains were all obtained from the same sample, sequenced in a study of cytomegalovirus exposure and HLA in healthy donors. It was with 60 Vbeta and 13 Jbeta primers that the PCR ran. Repertoires were generated with immunoSEQ multiplex PCR, while TCRdb's copy carries only in-frame clones and drops some. The data hold 250,000 to 350,000 clones, with 86% observed a single time. The sequencing input was PBMCs. The receptor set was obtained from a man in his forties or fifties in good health and CMV-seropositive.

The chain combines TRBV27 with TRBJ1-5, with D possibly matching TRBD1 (6 bases). This CDR3 is 12 amino acids long. V lost 6 bases, J lost 6 bases, and 9 bases lay in between. Germline lookup yields CDR1 MNHEY and CDR2 SMNVEV (reference sequence). CDR3 sequence reads: CASSVTGQPQHF. In DNA, the CDR3 is TGTGCCAGCAGCGTGACAGGTCAGCCCCAGCATTTT.

The chain's CDR3 is CASSTLTGQERYEQYF. The CDR3 region has the DNA TGTGCCAGCAGTACACTAACCGGACAGGAAAGGTACGAGCAGTACTTC. The genes are TRBV27 and TRBJ2-7; 7 nucleotides align to TRBD1. Trimming at V came to 5 bases and at J to 4 bases, leaving 14 bases not matched to a gene. Looked up from germline, CDR1 is MNHEY and CDR2 is SMNVEV (reference sequence). The CDR3 spans 16 residues.

The V call is TRBV19, the J call TRBJ1-1; D perhaps matches TRBD1 (5 bases). Germline CDR1 is LNHDA and CDR2 is SQIVND (reference sequence). The CDR3 spans 13 residues. The V end was cut by 11 bases, the J end by 3 bases, with 16 bases between. DNA of the CDR3: TGTGCCGCCCTCGGGTGGGGCCACACTGAAGCTTTCTTT. The encoded protein is CAALGWGHTEAFF.

The chain links TRBV7-5 to TRBJ2-1; the table's D gene call, TRBD1, was not cross checked with the DNA. TRBV7-5 is designated a pseudogene. The CDR3 runs to 14 residues. For the CDR3, the DNA is TGTGCCAGAAGCTTGCGGCTAGGGGGCAATGAGCAGTTCTTC. It translates to CARSLRLGGNEQFF.

The J gene is TRBJ1-4, the V gene TRBV4-2, with D perhaps matching TRBD1 (6 bases). The germline V and J ends were trimmed by 1 base and 7 bases, with 13 bases remaining between them. CDR1 and CDR2 from the germline V gene are LGHNA and YNFKEQ. The CDR3 loop spans 15 amino acids. The chain's CDR3 is CASSQVAGDGEKLFF. CDR3 sequence (DNA): TGTGCCAGCAGCCAAGTTGCAGGGGATGGTGAAAAACTGTTTTTT.

The chain carries TRBV19 and TRBJ2-5; D call uncertain. The V gene lost 5 bases and the J gene lost 5 bases, with 12 bases spanning the gap. In germline, CDR1 is LNHDA, CDR2 SQIVND (reference sequence). The CDR3 runs to 13 residues. CDR3 coding DNA: TGTGCCAGTAGTGCCAGACTTGGGGAGACCCAGTACTTC. Translating gives CASSARLGETQYF. Full variable domain (remainder filled in from reference TRBV19 and TRBJ2-5): DGGITQSPKYLFRKEGQNVTLSCEQNLNHDAMYWYRQDPGQGLRLIYYSQIVNDFQKGDIAEGYSVSREKKESFPLTVTSAQKNPTAFYLCASSARLGETQYFGPGTRLLVL.

Only one count was recorded for this clone. V and J are TRBV27 and TRBJ2-7; TRBD2 matches at 7 bases. Losses at the gene ends were 11 bases for V and 2 bases for J; bases not matched to a gene: 6. The CDR3 sequence is 12 residues long. Germline V CDR1 and CDR2: MNHEY, SMNVEV (reference sequence). CDR3: CAAGLPTYEQYF. The CDR3 DNA is TGTGCCGCGGGACTACCGACCTACGAGCAGTACTTC.

This chain links TRBV11-2 with TRBJ1-4, with 7 positions matching TRBD1. This CDR3 is built from 18 residues. Per the germline V gene, CDR1 is SGHAT and CDR2 is FQNNGV. Trimming removed 4 bases from V and 5 bases from J; junction bases left unmatched: 16. The CDR3, as DNA: TGTGCCAGCAGCTCCGTCATAAACGCGGGCAGGGGGAATGAAAAACTGTTTTTT. Translating gives CASSSVINAGRGNEKLFF.

The chain employs TRBV19 and TRBJ2-7, with D uncertain. CDR1 is LNHDA and CDR2 is SQIVND in the germline V gene (reference sequence). The CDR3 extends over 14 amino acids. The V end lost 5 bases, the J end lost 0 bases, and 11 bases lay between the germline ends. CDR3 loop: CASSGDFSSYEQYF. The CDR3, as DNA: TGTGCCAGTAGTGGAGACTTCTCCTCCTACGAGCAGTACTTC.